The rows below give T cell receptor beta chains drawn from one sample of a study of human T cells and chemical hapten exposure. From the RACE reads, TCRdb called clonotypes with MiXCR, one entry per CDR3 protein. The table includes about 82,000 distinct CDR3 sequences, 10% to 12% detected once. This specimen consisted of whole blood, obtained in connection with sensitization to the hapten diphenylcyclopropenone (DPC). The receptors come from a woman aged 45-59 years with alopecia areata. Some clones in this sample may be carry-over from other donors' samples. Each CDR3 is given with its conserved first and last residue. A D gene is named only where the DNA matches it firmly. Rows give clone size only sometimes, using once, few, many, or a class for an expanded clone.

abundance: few
j_gene: TRBJ2-5
d_gene: TRBD1
v_gene: TRBV18
CDR3nt: TGTGCCAGCTCACCACGGACAGGGTTTGAAGAGACCCAGTACTTC
CDR3aa: CASSPRTGFEETQYF

abundance: -
j_gene: TRBJ1-1
d_gene: TRBD1
v_gene: TRBV28
CDR3nt: TGTGCCAGCAGTGTAATCCAGGGGGCGAGGGGAGCTTTCTTT
CDR3aa: CASSVIQGARGAFF

abundance: -
j_gene: TRBJ2-5
d_gene: -
v_gene: TRBV29-1
CDR3nt: TGCAGCGGCATAAGGGACTGGCAAGAGACCCAGTACTTC
CDR3aa: CSGIRDWQETQYF

abundance: -
j_gene: TRBJ1-1
d_gene: -
v_gene: TRBV7-9
CDR3nt: TGTGCCAGCAGCTTAACGAGTGGGAACACTGAAGCTTTCTTT
CDR3aa: CASSLTSGNTEAFF

abundance: many
j_gene: TRBJ2-7
d_gene: -
v_gene: TRBV5-1
CDR3nt: TGCGCCAGCGGGGGGCCCCACGAGCAGTACTTC
CDR3aa: CASGGPHEQYF

abundance: many
j_gene: TRBJ2-1
d_gene: TRBD2
v_gene: TRBV7-3
CDR3nt: TGTGCCAGCAGCTTAACACCGGGACTAGCGGCCTCCAATGAGCAGTTCTTC
CDR3aa: CASSLTPGLAASNEQFF

abundance: many
j_gene: TRBJ2-7
d_gene: -
v_gene: TRBV6-2/TRBV6-3
CDR3nt: TGTGCCAGCAGTTACAGGCGGATTGAATACGAGCAGTACTTC
CDR3aa: CASSYRRIEYEQYF

abundance: few
j_gene: TRBJ2-2
d_gene: TRBD2
v_gene: TRBV12-3/TRBV12-4
CDR3nt: TGTGCCAGCAGTTTAGCGGGAGGGAGAACCGGGGAGCTGTTTTTT
CDR3aa: CASSLAGGRTGELFF

abundance: many
j_gene: TRBJ1-1
d_gene: -
v_gene: TRBV12-3/TRBV12-4
CDR3nt: TGTGCCAGCAGTTTTAGTAGGTCCACTGAAGCTTTCTTT
CDR3aa: CASSFSRSTEAFF

abundance: many
j_gene: TRBJ2-5
d_gene: -
v_gene: TRBV7-8
CDR3nt: TGTGCCAGCAGCTTAGCGCACAGCCAAGAGACCCAGTACTTC
CDR3aa: CASSLAHSQETQYF

abundance: few
j_gene: TRBJ2-7
d_gene: -
v_gene: TRBV5-1
CDR3nt: TGCGCCAGCAGCCCGGCAGGCTGGAGCTCCTACGAGCAGTACTTC
CDR3aa: CASSPAGWSSYEQYF

abundance: -
j_gene: TRBJ2-7
d_gene: -
v_gene: TRBV29-1
CDR3nt: TGCAGCGTTCGCCAGGGCCAACACGAGCAGTACTTC
CDR3aa: CSVRQGQHEQYF

abundance: many
j_gene: TRBJ2-7
d_gene: -
v_gene: TRBV7-7
CDR3nt: TGTGCTAGCAGCTTAGCGGAGCTCGACGAGCAGTACTTC
CDR3aa: CASSLAELDEQYF

abundance: few
j_gene: TRBJ2-7
d_gene: TRBD2
v_gene: TRBV5-1
CDR3nt: TGCGCCAGCACGGGGACTAGCGGCGGGGTCGAGCAGTACTTC
CDR3aa: CASTGTSGGVEQYF

abundance: -
j_gene: TRBJ2-1
d_gene: TRBD2
v_gene: TRBV7-2
CDR3nt: TGTGCCAGCAGCTCCCGAGGAACGGCGGGAGGCCGAAATGAGCAGTTCTTC
CDR3aa: CASSSRGTAGGRNEQFF

abundance: -
j_gene: TRBJ2-5
d_gene: -
v_gene: TRBV7-7
CDR3nt: TGTGCTAGCAGCTTGATCAGCGGGGAGACCCAGTACTTC
CDR3aa: CASSLISGETQYF

abundance: -
j_gene: TRBJ2-3
d_gene: TRBD2
v_gene: TRBV20-1
CDR3nt: TGCAGTGCCCAGCAGCGGGGCCGCACAGATACGCAGTATTTT
CDR3aa: CSAQQRGRTDTQYF

abundance: many
j_gene: TRBJ2-1
d_gene: -
v_gene: TRBV7-3
CDR3nt: TGTGCCAGCAGCTCAACACAGGTATCCTACAATGAGCAGTTCTTC
CDR3aa: CASSSTQVSYNEQFF

abundance: few
j_gene: TRBJ2-4
d_gene: -
v_gene: TRBV20-1
CDR3nt: TGCAGTGCCCACCGGCCCCAGTCCCTCCCTTTTGCCAAAAACATTCAGTACTTC
CDR3aa: CSAHRPQSLPFAKNIQYF

abundance: -
j_gene: TRBJ2-1
d_gene: -
v_gene: TRBV28
CDR3nt: TGTGCCAGCAGTTTCCGAGGGAATGAGCAGTTCTTC
CDR3aa: CASSFRGNEQFF

abundance: few
j_gene: TRBJ2-7
d_gene: -
v_gene: TRBV20-1
CDR3nt: TGCAGTGGAAGAGGACAGAGCTCCTACGAGCAGTACTTC
CDR3aa: CSGRGQSSYEQYF

abundance: many
j_gene: TRBJ1-3
d_gene: -
v_gene: TRBV27
CDR3nt: TGTGCCAGCAGTGGAGCTGGAAACACCATATATTTT
CDR3aa: CASSGAGNTIYF

abundance: few
j_gene: TRBJ2-4
d_gene: TRBD2
v_gene: TRBV2
CDR3nt: TGTGCCAGCAGTGGGACTAGCGGGACGTTAGCCAAAAACATTCAGTACTTC
CDR3aa: CASSGTSGTLAKNIQYF

abundance: few
j_gene: TRBJ2-5
d_gene: -
v_gene: TRBV19
CDR3nt: TGTGCCAGTAGTATCTCAGGTGTGGGGCGAGAGACCCAGTACTTC
CDR3aa: CASSISGVGRETQYF

abundance: few
j_gene: TRBJ2-7
d_gene: -
v_gene: TRBV7-8
CDR3nt: TGTGCCAGCAGCTTAGGGACAGACAGTGGGGAGCAGTACTTC
CDR3aa: CASSLGTDSGEQYF

abundance: many
j_gene: TRBJ2-2
d_gene: -
v_gene: TRBV6-6
CDR3nt: TGTGCGAACTCCGGGTGGCCCACCGGGGAGCTGTTTTTT
CDR3aa: CANSGWPTGELFF

abundance: many
j_gene: TRBJ1-5
d_gene: -
v_gene: TRBV5-1
CDR3nt: TGCGCCAGCAGCTTGGGGGACGCCGGTAGCAATCAGCCCCAGCATTTT
CDR3aa: CASSLGDAGSNQPQHF